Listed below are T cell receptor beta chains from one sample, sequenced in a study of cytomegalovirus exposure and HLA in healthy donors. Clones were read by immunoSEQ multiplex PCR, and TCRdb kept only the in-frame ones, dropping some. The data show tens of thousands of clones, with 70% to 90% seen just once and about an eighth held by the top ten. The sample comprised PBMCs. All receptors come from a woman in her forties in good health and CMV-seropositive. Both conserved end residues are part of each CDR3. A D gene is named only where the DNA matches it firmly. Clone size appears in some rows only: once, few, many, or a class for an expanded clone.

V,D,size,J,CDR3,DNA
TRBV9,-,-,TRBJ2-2,CASSASLWGFTGELFF,TGTGCCAGCAGCGCTAGCCTGTGGGGATTCACCGGGGAGCTGTTTTTT
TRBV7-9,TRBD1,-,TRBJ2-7,CASSLERQGLEQYF,TGTGCCAGCAGCTTAGAGAGACAGGGTCTCGAGCAGTACTTC
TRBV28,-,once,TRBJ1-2,CASSFQGRGYTF,TGTGCCAGCAGTTTCCAGGGTCGCGGCTACACCTTC
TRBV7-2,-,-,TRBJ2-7,CASSLQPTGNEQYF,TGTGCCAGCAGCCTACAACCTACAGGGAACGAGCAGTACTTC
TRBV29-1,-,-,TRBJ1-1,CSSTGLGTEAFF,TGCAGCAGTACGGGTTTGGGCACTGAAGCTTTCTTT
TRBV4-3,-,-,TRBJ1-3,CASSRASSTGNTIYF,TGCGCCAGCAGTCGCGCCTCGAGCACTGGAAACACCATATATTTT
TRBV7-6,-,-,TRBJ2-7,CASSSSRGPYEQYF,TGTGCCAGCAGCTCTTCGCGGGGACCCTACGAGCAGTACTTC
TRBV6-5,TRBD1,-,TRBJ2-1,CASSNHRGASNEQFF,TGTGCCAGCAGCAACCACAGGGGAGCCTCTAATGAGCAGTTCTTC
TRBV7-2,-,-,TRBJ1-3,CASRLTGGRIAGNTIYF,TGTGCCAGCAGACTAACGGGGGGCCGGATTGCCGGAAACACCATATATTTT
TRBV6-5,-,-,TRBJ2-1,CASSYPSVEEFF,TGTGCCAGCAGTTACCCGTCCGTGGAGGAGTTCTTC
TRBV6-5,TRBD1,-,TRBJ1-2,CASSPRDRDGYTF,TGTGCCAGCAGCCCTCGGGACAGGGATGGCTACACCTTC
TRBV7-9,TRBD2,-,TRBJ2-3,CASSLSGGSTDTQYF,TGTGCCAGCAGCTTAAGCGGGGGGAGCACAGATACGCAGTATTTT
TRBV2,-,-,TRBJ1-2,CASSLGGGVNGYTF,TGTGCCAGCAGCCTCGGAGGGGGGGTAAATGGCTACACCTTC
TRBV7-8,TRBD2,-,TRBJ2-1,CASSKIGTSYNEQFF,TGTGCCAGCAGCAAAATAGGGACTAGTTACAATGAGCAGTTCTTC
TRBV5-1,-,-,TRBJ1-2,CASRPLITGDYTF,TGCGCCAGCAGGCCCCTTATTACCGGGGACTACACCTTC
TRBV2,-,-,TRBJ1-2,CASSDERTDGYTF,TGTGCCAGCAGTGACGAAAGGACAGATGGCTACACCTTC
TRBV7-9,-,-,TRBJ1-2,CASSLVTGNYGYTF,TGTGCCAGCAGCTTAGTGACGGGGAACTATGGCTACACCTTC
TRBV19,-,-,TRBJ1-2,CASTEGRRGYTF,TGTGCCAGTACCGAGGGGAGGCGTGGCTACACCTTC
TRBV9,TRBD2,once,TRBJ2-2,CASSGQRGLSGELFF,TGTGCCAGCAGCGGTCAGCGGGGCCTATCCGGGGAGCTGTTTTTT
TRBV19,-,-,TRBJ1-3,CASSIEGFGNTIYF,TGTGCCAGTAGTATAGAGGGCTTTGGAAACACCATATATTTT
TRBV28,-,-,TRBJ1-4,CASSFRGGLFF,TGTGCCAGCAGTTTTAGAGGAGGACTGTTTTTT
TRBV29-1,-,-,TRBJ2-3,CSVGRGTDTQYF,TGCAGCGTTGGCCGGGGCACAGATACGCAGTATTTT
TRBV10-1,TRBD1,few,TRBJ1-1,CASSEDDRGGKGTEAFF,TGCGCCAGCAGTGAGGACGACAGGGGGGGAAAGGGCACTGAAGCTTTCTTT
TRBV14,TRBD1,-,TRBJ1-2,CASRSGGGSYTF,TGTGCCAGCAGGTCAGGGGGCGGAAGCTACACCTTC
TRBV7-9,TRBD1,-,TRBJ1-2,CASSLELQGATGYTF,TGTGCCAGCAGCTTAGAGTTACAGGGGGCCACTGGCTACACCTTC
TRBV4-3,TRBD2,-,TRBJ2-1,CASSQDPASGSSYNEQFF,TGCGCCAGCAGCCAAGATCCCGCTAGCGGCAGCTCCTACAATGAGCAGTTCTTC
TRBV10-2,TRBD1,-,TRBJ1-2,CASNGWVGGIYGYTF,TGCGCCAGCAATGGATGGGTAGGGGGCATCTATGGCTACACCTTC
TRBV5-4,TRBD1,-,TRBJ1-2,CASSLRGGQGIYGYTF,TGTGCCAGCAGCTTAAGAGGGGGCCAAGGGATCTATGGCTACACCTTC
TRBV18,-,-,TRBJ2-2,CASSPQQQTDTGELFF,TGTGCCAGCTCACCACAGCAACAGACGGACACCGGGGAGCTGTTTTTT
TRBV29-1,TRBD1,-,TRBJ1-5,CSVTGTGGNIHQPQHF,TGCAGCGTAACCGGCACAGGGGGTAATATCCATCAGCCCCAGCATTTT
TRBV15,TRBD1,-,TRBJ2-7,CATSTTPPGQGEQYF,TGTGCCACCAGCACTACGCCCCCGGGACAGGGGGAGCAGTACTTC
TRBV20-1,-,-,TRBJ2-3,CSASSADTQYF,TGCAGTGCTAGTAGCGCAGATACGCAGTATTTT
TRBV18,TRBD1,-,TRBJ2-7,CASSPRQGDVSYEQYF,TGTGCCAGCTCACCCCGACAGGGGGATGTCTCCTACGAGCAGTACTTC
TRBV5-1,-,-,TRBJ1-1,CASSPGWGNTEAFF,TGCGCCAGCAGCCCGGGGTGGGGGAACACTGAAGCTTTCTTT
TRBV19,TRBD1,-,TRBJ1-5,CASSYRTGDQPQHF,TGTGCCAGTAGCTATAGGACAGGGGATCAGCCCCAGCATTTT
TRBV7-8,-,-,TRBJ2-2,CASSVQGYTGELFF,TGTGCCAGCAGTGTGCAGGGTTACACCGGGGAGCTGTTTTTT
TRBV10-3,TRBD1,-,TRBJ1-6,CAISRQGEINSPLHF,TGTGCCATCAGTCGACAGGGGGAAATTAATTCACCCCTCCACTTT
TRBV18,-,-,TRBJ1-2,CASSPGTAVDGYTF,TGTGCCAGCTCACCAGGGACTGCTGTTGATGGCTACACCTTC
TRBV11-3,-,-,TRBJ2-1,CASSPNARGEQFF,TGTGCCAGCAGCCCAAACGCCAGGGGTGAGCAGTTCTTC
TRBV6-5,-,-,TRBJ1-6,CASSYGQGFLHLHF,TGTGCCAGCAGTTACGGGCAGGGTTTCCTCCACCTCCACTTT
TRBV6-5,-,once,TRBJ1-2,CASSFLPQGSYGYTF,TGTGCCAGCAGTTTCTTACCACAGGGCTCCTATGGCTACACCTTC
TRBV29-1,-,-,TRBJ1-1,CSVPEGATEAFF,TGCAGCGTTCCGGAAGGAGCCACTGAAGCTTTCTTT
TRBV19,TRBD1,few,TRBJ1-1,CASKGQGLFYTEAFF,TGTGCCAGTAAGGGACAGGGTTTATTCTACACTGAAGCTTTCTTT
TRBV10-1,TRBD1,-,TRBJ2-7,CASNDRDTYEQYF,TGCGCCAGTAACGACAGGGATACCTACGAGCAGTACTTC
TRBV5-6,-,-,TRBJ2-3,CASSLGPYTDTQYF,TGTGCCAGCAGCTTGGGCCCCTACACAGATACGCAGTATTTT
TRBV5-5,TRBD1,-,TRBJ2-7,CASSLGDRSEQYF,TGTGCCAGCAGCTTGGGGGACAGGAGCGAGCAGTACTTC
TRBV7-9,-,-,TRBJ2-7,CSSSLIESEQYF,TGTTCCAGCAGCTTAATTGAGTCCGAGCAGTACTTC
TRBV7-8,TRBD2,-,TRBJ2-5,CASAGGGQETQYF,TGTGCCAGCGCGGGGGGCGGCCAAGAGACCCAGTACTTC
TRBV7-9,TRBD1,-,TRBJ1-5,CASSLEGQGNQPQHF,TGTGCCAGCAGCTTAGAAGGACAGGGTAATCAGCCCCAGCATTTT
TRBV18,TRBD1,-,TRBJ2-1,CASSPRTGADEQFF,TGTGCCAGCTCACCTAGGACAGGGGCCGATGAGCAGTTCTTC
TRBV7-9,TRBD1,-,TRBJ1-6,CASSQGTGLSPLHF,TGTGCCAGCAGCCAAGGGACAGGTCTTTCACCCCTCCACTTT
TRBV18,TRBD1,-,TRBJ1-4,CASSPRGQANEKLFF,TGTGCCAGCTCACCACGGGGACAGGCTAATGAAAAACTGTTTTTT
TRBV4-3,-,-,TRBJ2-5,CASSQDLEEGETQYF,TGCGCCAGCAGCCAAGATCTGGAGGAGGGAGAGACCCAGTACTTC
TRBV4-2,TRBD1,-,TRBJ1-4,CASSQDNSGTGVEKLFF,TGTGCCAGCAGCCAAGATAATTCCGGGACAGGGGTTGAAAAACTGTTTTTT
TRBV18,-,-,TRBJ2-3,CASSPQERTDTQYF,TGTGCCAGCTCACCACAGGAGAGGACAGATACGCAGTATTTT
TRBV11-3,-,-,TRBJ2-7,CASGRGYEQYF,TGTGCCAGCGGCAGGGGCTACGAGCAGTACTTC
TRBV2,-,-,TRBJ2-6,CASTRGSGANVLTF,TGTGCCAGCACAAGGGGCTCTGGGGCCAACGTCCTGACTTTC